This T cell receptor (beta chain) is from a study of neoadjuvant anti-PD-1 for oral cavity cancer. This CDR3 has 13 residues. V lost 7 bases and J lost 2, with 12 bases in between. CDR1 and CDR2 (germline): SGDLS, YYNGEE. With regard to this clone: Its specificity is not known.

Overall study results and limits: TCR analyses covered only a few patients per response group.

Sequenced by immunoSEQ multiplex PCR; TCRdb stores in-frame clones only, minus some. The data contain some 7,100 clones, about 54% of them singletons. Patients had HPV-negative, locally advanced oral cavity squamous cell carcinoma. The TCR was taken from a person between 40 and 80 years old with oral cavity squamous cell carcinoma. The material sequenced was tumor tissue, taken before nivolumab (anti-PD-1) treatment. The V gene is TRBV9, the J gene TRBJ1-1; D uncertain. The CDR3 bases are TGTGCCAGCGCGGGGAGGGTTAACACTGAAGCTTTCTTT. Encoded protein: CASAGRVNTEAFF.